The source of this T cell receptor beta chain is a study of cytomegalovirus exposure and HLA in healthy donors. Germline CDR1 reads MNHNS; CDR2 reads SASEGT. V was pared by 7 bases and J by 0 bases, with 13 bases between. The CDR3 runs 15 residues. With regard to this clone: Its antigen remains unknown.

Regarding the study as a whole: That first-cohort TCR clusters tended to co-occur in the 120 or so validation repertoires was found in a later analysis. In vitro assays verified that a few CMV-associated chains recognized CMV antigens specifically.

Assay used: immunoSEQ multiplex PCR; TCRdb lists only in-frame clones, some missing. The table lists 110,000 to 150,000 clones, just over 85% of them singletons, with 7.5% to 8.5% in the top ten. Sequencing used PBMCs. The chain recombines TRBV6-1 with TRBJ1-5; D uncertain. The TCR was taken from a woman in her late teens or twenties in good health and CMV-seropositive. CDR3 nucleotide sequence: TGTGCCAGCATTATATGGGAGGGTAGCAATCAGCCCCAGCATTTT. Amino acid sequence: CASIIWEGSNQPQHF.